This entry concerns a single T cell receptor (beta chain). This entry belongs to a study of blood T cell repertoires in COVID-19. CDR1 and CDR2 from the germline V gene are MDHEN and SYDVKM. Trimming took 5 bases from V and 0 from J, leaving 10 bases between them. This CDR3 has 14 amino acids. The protocol was immunoSEQ multiplex PCR, while the TCRdb copy is restricted to in-frame clones and leaves out a portion. The sample holds fewer than 400,000 clones, under 95% seen once. Material: PBMCs or T cells enriched from blood (not recorded which). J is TRBJ1-2 and V is TRBV28; a weak D match, TRBD1 (6 bases). The source of this sequence is a woman between 25 and 40 years old who had recovered from COVID-19. The CDR3 loop reads CASSRTGSNYGYTF. The DNA for the CDR3 is TGTGCCAGCAGTCGTACAGGGTCTAACTATGGCTACACCTTC.